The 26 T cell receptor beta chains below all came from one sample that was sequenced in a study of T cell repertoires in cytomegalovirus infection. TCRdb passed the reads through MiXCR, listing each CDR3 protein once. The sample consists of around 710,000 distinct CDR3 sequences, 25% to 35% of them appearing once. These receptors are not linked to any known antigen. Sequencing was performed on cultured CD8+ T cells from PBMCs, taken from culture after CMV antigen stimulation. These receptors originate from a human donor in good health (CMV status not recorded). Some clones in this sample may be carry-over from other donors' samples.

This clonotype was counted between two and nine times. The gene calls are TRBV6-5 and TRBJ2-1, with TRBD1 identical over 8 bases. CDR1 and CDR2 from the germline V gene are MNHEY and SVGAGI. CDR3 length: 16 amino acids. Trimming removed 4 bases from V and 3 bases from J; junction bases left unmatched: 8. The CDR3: CASSSGQGALYNEQFF. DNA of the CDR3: TGTGCCAGCAGTTCCGGACAGGGTGCCCTCTACAATGAGCAGTTCTTC.

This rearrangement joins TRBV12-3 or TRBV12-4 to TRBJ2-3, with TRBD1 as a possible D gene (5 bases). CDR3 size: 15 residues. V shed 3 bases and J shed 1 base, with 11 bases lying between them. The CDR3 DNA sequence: TGTGCCAGCAGTTTTCTCGCAGGGCGCACAGATACGCAGTATTTT. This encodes CASSFLAGRTDTQYF.

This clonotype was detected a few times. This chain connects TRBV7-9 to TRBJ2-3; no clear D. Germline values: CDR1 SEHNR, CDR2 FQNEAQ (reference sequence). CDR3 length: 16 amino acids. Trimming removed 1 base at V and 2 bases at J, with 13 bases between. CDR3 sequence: CASSLVTPFDTDTQYF. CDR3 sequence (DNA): TGTGCCAGCAGCTTAGTCACCCCTTTTGACACAGATACGCAGTATTTT.

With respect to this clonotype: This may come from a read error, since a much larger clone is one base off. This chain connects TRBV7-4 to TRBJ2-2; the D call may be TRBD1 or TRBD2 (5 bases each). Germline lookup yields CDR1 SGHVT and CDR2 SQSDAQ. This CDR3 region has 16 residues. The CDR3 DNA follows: TGTGCCAGCAGCTTAGGGGCAGGGACGAACACCGGGGAGCTGCTTTTT. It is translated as CASSLGAGTNTGELLF.

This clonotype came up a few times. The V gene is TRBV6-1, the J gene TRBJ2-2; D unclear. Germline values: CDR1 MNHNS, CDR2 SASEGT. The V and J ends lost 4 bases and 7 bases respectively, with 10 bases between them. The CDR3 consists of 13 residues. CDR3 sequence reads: CASSGVIDGELFF. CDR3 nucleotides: TGTGCCAGCAGTGGAGTAATTGACGGGGAGCTGTTTTTT.

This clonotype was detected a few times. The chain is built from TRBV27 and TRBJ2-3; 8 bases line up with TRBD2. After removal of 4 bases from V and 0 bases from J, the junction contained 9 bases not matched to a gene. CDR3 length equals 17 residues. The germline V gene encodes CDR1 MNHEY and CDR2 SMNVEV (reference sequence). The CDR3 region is CASSSLTSGYSTDTQYF. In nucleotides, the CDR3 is TGTGCCAGCAGTTCGCTAACTAGCGGATATAGCACAGATACGCAGTATTTT.

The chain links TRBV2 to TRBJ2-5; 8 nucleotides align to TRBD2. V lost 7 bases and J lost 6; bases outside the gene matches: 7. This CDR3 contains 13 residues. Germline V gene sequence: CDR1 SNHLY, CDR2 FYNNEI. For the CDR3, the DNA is TGTGCCAGCAAGTCGGGGGGGAGGCAGACCCAGTACTTC. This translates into CASKSGGRQTQYF. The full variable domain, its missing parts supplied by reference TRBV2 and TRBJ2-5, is EPEVTQTPSHQVTQMGQEVILRCVPISNHLYFYWYRQILGQKVEFLVSFYNNEISEKSEIFDDQFSVERPDGSNFTLKIRSTKLEDSAMYFCASKSGGRQTQYFGPGTRLLVL.

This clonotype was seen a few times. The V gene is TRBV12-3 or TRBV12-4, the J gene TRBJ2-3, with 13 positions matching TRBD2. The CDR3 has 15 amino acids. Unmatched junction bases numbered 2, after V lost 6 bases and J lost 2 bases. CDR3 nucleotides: TGTGCCAGCAGGGGACTAGCGGGGCCCACAGATACGCAGTATTTT. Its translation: CASRGLAGPTDTQYF.

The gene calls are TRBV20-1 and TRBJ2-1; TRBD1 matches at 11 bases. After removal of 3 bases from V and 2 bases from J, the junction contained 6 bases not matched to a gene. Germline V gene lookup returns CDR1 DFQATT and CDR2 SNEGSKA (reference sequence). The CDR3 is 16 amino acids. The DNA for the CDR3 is TGCAGTGCTAGCTTCCCGGGACAGGGGGCCTACAATGAGCAGTTCTTC. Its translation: CSASFPGQGAYNEQFF.

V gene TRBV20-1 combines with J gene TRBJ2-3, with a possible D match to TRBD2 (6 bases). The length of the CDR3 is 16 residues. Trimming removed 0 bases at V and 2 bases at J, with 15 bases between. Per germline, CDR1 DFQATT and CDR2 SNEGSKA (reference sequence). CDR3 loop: CSARDMAGIPTDTQYF. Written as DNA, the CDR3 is TGCAGTGCTAGAGATATGGCGGGGATACCCACAGATACGCAGTATTTT.

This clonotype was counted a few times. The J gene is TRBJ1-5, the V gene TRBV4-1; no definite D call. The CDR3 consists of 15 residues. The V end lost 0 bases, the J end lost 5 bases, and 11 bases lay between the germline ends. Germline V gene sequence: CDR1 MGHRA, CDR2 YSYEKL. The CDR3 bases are TGCGCCAGCAGCCAAGAAGGGCTCAACTATCAGCCCCAGCATTTT. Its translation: CASSQEGLNYQPQHF.

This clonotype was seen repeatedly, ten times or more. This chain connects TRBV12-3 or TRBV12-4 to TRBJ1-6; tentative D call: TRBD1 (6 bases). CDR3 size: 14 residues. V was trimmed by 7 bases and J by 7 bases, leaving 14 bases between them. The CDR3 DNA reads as TGTGCCAGCAACCCAACAGGGTACAATTCACCCCTCCACTTT. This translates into CASNPTGYNSPLHF.

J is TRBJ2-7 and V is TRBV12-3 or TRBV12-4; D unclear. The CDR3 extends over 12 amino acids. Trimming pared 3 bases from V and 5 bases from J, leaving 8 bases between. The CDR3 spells CASSFEFNEQYV. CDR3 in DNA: TGTGCCAGCAGTTTCGAATTCAACGAGCAGTACGTC.

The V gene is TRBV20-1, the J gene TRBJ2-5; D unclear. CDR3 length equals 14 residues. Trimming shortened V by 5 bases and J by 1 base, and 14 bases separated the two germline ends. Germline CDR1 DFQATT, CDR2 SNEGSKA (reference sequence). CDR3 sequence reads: CSAYLGRFQETQYF. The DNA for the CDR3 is TGCAGTGCTTACCTTGGACGTTTCCAAGAGACCCAGTACTTC.

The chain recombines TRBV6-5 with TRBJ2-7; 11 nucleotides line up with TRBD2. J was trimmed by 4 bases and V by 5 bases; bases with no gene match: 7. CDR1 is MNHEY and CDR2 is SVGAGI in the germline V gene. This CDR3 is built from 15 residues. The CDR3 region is CASSEGLAVGYEQYV. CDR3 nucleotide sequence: TGTGCCAGCAGTGAGGGACTAGCGGTGGGTTACGAGCAGTACGTC.

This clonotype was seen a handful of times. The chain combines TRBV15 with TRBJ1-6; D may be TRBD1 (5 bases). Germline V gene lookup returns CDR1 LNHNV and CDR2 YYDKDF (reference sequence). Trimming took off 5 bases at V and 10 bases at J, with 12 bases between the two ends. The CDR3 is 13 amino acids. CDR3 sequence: CATSSPGRSPLHF. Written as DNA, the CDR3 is TGTGCCACCAGCTCCCCAGGGAGATCACCCCTCCACTTT.

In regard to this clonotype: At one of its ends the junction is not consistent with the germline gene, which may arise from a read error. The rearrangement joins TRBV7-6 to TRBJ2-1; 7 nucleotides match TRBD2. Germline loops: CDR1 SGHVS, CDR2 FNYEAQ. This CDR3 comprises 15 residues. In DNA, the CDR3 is TGTGCTAGCAGCTTTACGATGACTAGCTCCAATGAGCAGTTCTTC. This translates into CASSFTMTSSNEQFF. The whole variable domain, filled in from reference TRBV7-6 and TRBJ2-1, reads GAGVSQSPRYKVTKRGQDVALRCDPISGHVSLYWYRQALGQGPEFLTYFNYEAQQDKSGLPNDRFSAERPEGSISTLTIQRTEQRDSAMYRCASSFTMTSSNEQFFGPGTRLTVL.

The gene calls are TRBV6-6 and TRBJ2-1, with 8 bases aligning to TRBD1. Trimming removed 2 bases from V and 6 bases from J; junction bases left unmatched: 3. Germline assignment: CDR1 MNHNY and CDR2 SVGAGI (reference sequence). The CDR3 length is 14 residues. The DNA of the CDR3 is TGTGCCAGCAGTTACCAGGGGGCCATCAATGAGCAGTTCTTC. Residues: CASSYQGAINEQFF.

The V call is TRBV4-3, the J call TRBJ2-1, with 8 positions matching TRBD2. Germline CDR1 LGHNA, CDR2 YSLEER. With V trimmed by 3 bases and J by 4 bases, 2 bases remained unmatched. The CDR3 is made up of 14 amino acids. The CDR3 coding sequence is TGCGCCAGCAGCCATGGGACTAGTTACAATGAGCAGTTCTTC. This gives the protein CASSHGTSYNEQFF.

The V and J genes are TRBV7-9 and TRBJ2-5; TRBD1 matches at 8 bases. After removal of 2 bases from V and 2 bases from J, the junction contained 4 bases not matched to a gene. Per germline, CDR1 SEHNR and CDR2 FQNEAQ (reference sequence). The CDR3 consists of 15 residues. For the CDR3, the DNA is TGTGCCAGCAGCTTAATTTACAGGGGGCAAGAGACCCAGTACTTC. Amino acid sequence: CASSLIYRGQETQYF.

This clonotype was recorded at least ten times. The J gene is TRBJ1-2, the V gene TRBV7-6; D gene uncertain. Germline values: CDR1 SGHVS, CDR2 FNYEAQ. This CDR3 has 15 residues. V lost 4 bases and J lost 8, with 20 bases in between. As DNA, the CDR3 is TGTGCCAGCAGCTCATCCTTTAGGGCAGTCTACGGCTACACCTTC. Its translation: CASSSSFRAVYGYTF.

Written as DNA, the CDR3 is TGTGCCAGCAGCACCGGGGTCCCAGATACGCAGTATTTT. Its translation: CASSTGVPDTQYF. The chain uses TRBV5-8 and TRBJ2-3, with a weak D call TRBD2 (5 bases). The germline V gene encodes CDR1 SGHTS and CDR2 YDEGEE. V was cut by 4 bases and J by 4 bases, with 10 bases left in between. The CDR3 contains 13 residues.

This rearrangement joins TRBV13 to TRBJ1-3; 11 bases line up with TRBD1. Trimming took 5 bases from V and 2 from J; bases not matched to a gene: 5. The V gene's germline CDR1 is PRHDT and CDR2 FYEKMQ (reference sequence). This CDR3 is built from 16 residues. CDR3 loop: CASSPQGQGAGNTIYF. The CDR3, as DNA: TGTGCCAGCAGCCCCCAGGGACAGGGGGCTGGAAACACCATATATTTT.

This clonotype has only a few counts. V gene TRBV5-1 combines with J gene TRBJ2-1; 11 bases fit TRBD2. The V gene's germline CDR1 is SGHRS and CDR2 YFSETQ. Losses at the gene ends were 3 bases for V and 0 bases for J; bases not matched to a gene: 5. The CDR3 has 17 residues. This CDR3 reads CASSSGLAGSSYNEQFF. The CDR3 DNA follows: TGCGCCAGCAGCTCCGGACTAGCGGGTAGCTCCTACAATGAGCAGTTCTTC.

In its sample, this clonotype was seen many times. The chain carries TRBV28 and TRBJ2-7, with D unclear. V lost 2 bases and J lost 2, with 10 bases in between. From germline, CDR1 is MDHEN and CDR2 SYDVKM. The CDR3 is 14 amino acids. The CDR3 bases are TGTGCCAGCAGTTTACTAGGACGGACCTACGAGCAGTACTTC. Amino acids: CASSLLGRTYEQYF.

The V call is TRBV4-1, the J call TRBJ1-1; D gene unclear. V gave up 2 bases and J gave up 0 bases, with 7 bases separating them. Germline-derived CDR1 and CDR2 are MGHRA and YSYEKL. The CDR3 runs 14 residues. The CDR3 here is CASSQPGLNTEAFF. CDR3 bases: TGCGCCAGCAGCCAACCGGGGTTGAACACTGAAGCTTTCTTT.